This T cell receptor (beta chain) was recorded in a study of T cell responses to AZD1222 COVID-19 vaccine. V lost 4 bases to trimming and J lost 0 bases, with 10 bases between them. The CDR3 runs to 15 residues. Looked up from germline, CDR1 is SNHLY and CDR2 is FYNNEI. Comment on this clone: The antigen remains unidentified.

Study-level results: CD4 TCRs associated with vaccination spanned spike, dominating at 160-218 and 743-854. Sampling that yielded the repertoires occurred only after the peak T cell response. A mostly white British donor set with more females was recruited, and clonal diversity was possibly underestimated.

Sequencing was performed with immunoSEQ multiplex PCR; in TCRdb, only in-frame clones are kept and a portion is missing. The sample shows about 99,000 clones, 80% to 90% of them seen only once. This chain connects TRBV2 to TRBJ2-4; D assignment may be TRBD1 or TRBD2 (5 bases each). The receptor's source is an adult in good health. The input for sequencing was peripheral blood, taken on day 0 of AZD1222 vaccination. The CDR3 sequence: CASSVGDLAKNIQYF. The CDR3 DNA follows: TGTGCCAGCAGTGTGGGGGACCTAGCCAAAAACATTCAGTACTTC.